These 2 T cell receptor beta chains share one sample of origin, sequenced in a study of T cells in Graves' hyperthyroidism and ophthalmopathy (dated 2019 in TCRdb). Receptor libraries were prepared by multiplex PCR. TCRdb names Illumina HiSeq 2000 as the instrument used. The TCR beta CDR3 regions were amplified from RNA transcripts. For the first round of RT-PCR on the TCR CDR3, the HTBI primer set was used together with the Qiagen OneStep RT-PCR kit. TCRdb handled the public reads itself, with Q25 trimming in fastp and clone calling in MiXCR, and kept productive beta chains. Identical CDR3 proteins give one entry, which carries the most common genes and DNA. This sample holds around 580,000 distinct CDR3 sequences; about 43% were observed only once. The biggest ten clones account for about 8.3% of the sample. The sequenced sample was peripheral blood or thyroid tissue (not recorded which). The receptor set was obtained from a woman between 18 and 29 years old with Graves' hyperthyroidism.

The J gene is TRBJ1-5, the V gene TRBV27, with a tentative D call TRBD1 (6 bases). This CDR3 has 13 amino acids. CDR1 MNHEY and CDR2 SMNVEV come from the germline V gene (reference sequence). V was shortened by 2 bases and J by 5 bases, with 7 bases between the two germline ends. Here the CDR3 DNA reads TGTGCCAGCAGTTTACAGGGGCATCAGCCCCAGCATTTT. Its protein is CASSLQGHQPQHF.

A remark on this clonotype: Possible read error: a much larger clone is one base away. This chain connects TRBV2 to TRBJ1-6; no firm D call. The germline CDR1 and CDR2 sequences are SNHLY and FYNNEI. This CDR3 spans 17 amino acids. CDR3 in amino acids: CASSRSLSITSNSPLHF. CDR3 nucleotides: TGCGCCAGCAGCCGCTCTTTGAGCATTACAAGCAATTCACCCCTCCACTTT.